Reported below is one T cell receptor beta chain. The CDR3 contains 12 residues. Trimming removed 2 bases from V and 6 bases from J, with 2 bases in between. Germline CDR1 reads MDHEN; CDR2 reads SYDVKM. TCRdb reprocessed the RT-PCR reads via MiXCR and lists one record per CDR3 protein. This sample yields 84,000 or so distinct CDR3 sequences, of which 45% to 50% are seen a single time; about 58% belongs to the top ten. The data were taken from a study of patients and donors after allogeneic stem cell transplantation. This rearrangement joins TRBV28 to TRBJ1-6; D remains ambiguous. The sample consisted of blood, either unsorted or a sorted T cell fraction (not recorded which). This receptor was obtained from a human donor who was either an allogeneic HSCT recipient or a stem cell or donor lymphocyte infusion donor (not recorded which). It is not recorded whose cells these are; they may come from a transplant donor. CDR3 protein: CASSLINSPLHF. The CDR3 nucleotides are TGTGCCAGCAGTTTAATTAATTCACCCCTCCACTTT.